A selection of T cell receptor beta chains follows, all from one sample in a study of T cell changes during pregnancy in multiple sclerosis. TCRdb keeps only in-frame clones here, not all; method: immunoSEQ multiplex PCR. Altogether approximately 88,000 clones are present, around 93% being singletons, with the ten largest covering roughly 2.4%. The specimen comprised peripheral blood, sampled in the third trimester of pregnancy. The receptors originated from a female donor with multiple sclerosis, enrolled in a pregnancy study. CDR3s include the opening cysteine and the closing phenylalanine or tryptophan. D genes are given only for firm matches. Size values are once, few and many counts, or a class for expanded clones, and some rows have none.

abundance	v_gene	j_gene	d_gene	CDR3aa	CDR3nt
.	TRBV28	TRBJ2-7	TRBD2	CASSFEVAGPYEQYF	TGTGCCAGCAGTTTCGAGGTAGCGGGCCCCTACGAGCAGTACTTC
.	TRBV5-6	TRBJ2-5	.	CASSLEGQGKETQYF	TGTGCCAGCAGCTTGGAGGGGCAGGGTAAAGAGACCCAGTACTTC
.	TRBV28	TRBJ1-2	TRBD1	CASSLITGGSVYGYTF	TGTGCCAGCAGTCTTATCACAGGGGGCTCTGTATATGGCTACACCTTC
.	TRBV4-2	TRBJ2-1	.	CASSQDFGSQFF	TGTGCCAGCAGCCAAGATTTCGGTTCCCAGTTCTTC
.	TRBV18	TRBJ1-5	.	CASSTSGGSGNQPQHF	TGTGCCAGCTCGACTAGTGGGGGTTCGGGCAATCAGCCCCAGCATTTT
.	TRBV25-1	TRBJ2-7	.	CASSEYGQSYEQYF	TGTGCCAGCAGTGAATATGGGCAGTCCTACGAGCAGTACTTC
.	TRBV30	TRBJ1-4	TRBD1	CASRILGGEREKLFF	TGTGCCTCTAGAATCCTAGGGGGCGAGAGGGAAAAACTGTTTTTT
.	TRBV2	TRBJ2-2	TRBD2	CASGGLAGGKAGELFF	TGTGCCAGCGGAGGACTAGCGGGAGGGAAAGCCGGGGAGCTGTTTTTT
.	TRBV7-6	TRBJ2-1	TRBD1	CASSQADRAGEQFF	TGTGCCAGCAGCCAGGCGGACAGGGCTGGTGAGCAGTTCTTC
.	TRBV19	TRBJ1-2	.	CASSMGQGYGYTF	TGTGCCAGTAGTATGGGCCAGGGATATGGCTACACCTTC
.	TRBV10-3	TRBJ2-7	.	CAISAVAGSSEQYF	TGTGCCATCAGTGCGGTTGCGGGAAGCTCCGAGCAGTACTTC
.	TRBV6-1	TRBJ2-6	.	CASRETGSGANVLTF	TGTGCCAGCAGGGAAACAGGCTCTGGGGCCAACGTCCTGACTTTC
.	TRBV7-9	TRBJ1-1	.	CASSLEAGLNTEAFF	TGTGCCAGCAGCTTAGAAGCAGGGCTGAACACTGAAGCTTTCTTT
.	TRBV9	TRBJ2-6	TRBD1	CASTPPKGAPGANVLTF	TGTGCCAGCACACCTCCTAAGGGGGCGCCTGGGGCCAACGTCCTGACTTTC
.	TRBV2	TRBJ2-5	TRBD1	CASSTDRGGETQYF	TGTGCCAGCAGTACGGACAGGGGGGGAGAGACCCAGTACTTC
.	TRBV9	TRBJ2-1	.	CASGGGRGYNEQFF	TGTGCCAGCGGGGGCGGGAGAGGGTACAATGAGCAGTTCTTC
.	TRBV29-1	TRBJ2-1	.	CSGRDSTKSYNEQFF	TGCAGCGGGCGGGACAGCACAAAATCCTACAATGAGCAGTTCTTC
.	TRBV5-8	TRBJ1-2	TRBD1	CASSEWNGQGAGYTF	TGTGCCAGCAGCGAATGGAACGGACAGGGGGCTGGCTACACCTTC
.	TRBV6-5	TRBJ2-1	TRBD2	CASSSGLADYNEQFF	TGTGCCAGCAGTTCCGGACTAGCAGACTACAATGAGCAGTTCTTC
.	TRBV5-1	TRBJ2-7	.	CASSLSGLHEQYF	TGCGCCAGCAGCTTATCAGGGCTCCACGAGCAGTACTTC
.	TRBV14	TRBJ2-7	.	CASSQDLNRAHEQYF	TGTGCCAGCAGCCAAGATCTAAACAGGGCCCACGAGCAGTACTTC
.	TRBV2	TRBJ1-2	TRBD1	CASIGTGVGYTF	TGTGCCAGCATCGGGACAGGGGTCGGCTACACCTTC
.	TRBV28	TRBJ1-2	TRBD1	CASSDGTALLGGYTF	TGTGCCAGCAGTGATGGGACAGCCCTTCTTGGGGGCTACACCTTC
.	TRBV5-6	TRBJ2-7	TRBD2	CASSLGLAGFQYF	TGTGCCAGCAGCCTGGGACTAGCGGGATTTCAGTACTTC
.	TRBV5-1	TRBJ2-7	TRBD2	CASSLRGLAGTYEQYF	TGCGCCAGCAGCTTGCGGGGACTAGCGGGAACCTACGAGCAGTACTTC
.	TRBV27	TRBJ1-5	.	CASSLIGVQPQHF	TGTGCCAGCAGCCTTATCGGGGTTCAGCCCCAGCATTTT
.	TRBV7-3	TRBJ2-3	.	CASSHLDDTQYF	TGTGCCAGCAGCCACCTAGATGATACGCAGTATTTT
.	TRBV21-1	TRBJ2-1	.	CASSKTLAGALATNEQFF	TGTGCCAGCAGCAAAACTCTAGCGGGAGCGCTAGCTACTAATGAGCAGTTCTTC
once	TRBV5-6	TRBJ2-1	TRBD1	CASSPPPTGEYNEQFF	TGTGCCAGCAGCCCACCCCCGACAGGGGAATACAATGAGCAGTTCTTC
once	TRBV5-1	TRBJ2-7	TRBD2	CASSLVGLADSYEQYF	TGCGCCAGCAGCTTGGTTGGACTAGCGGACAGCTACGAGCAGTACTTC